The next 2 T cell receptor beta chains were all read from a single sample in a study of T-cell memory formation after mild COVID-19. TCRdb called the 5' RACE reads again in MiXCR, with one record for every CDR3 protein. The sample shows 400,000 to 500,000 distinct CDR3 sequences, over 15% of them seen only once. Input material: PBMCs or a T cell subset sorted from them (not recorded which). Source of these receptors: an adult woman who had mild COVID-19 (a few samples of this study predate the infection). Cell type and time point are not known.

This clonotype was observed a handful of times. This rearrangement joins TRBV20-1 to TRBJ2-5; D tentatively reads TRBD1 or TRBD2 (6 bases each). This CDR3 is built from 14 residues. V gave up 3 bases and J gave up 4 bases, with 15 bases separating them. Per the germline V gene, CDR1 is DFQATT and CDR2 is SNEGSKA (reference sequence). The DNA of the CDR3 is TGCAGTGCTAGGAGGGGCAGGGGAGGAGAGACCCAGTACTTC. It codes for CSARRGRGGETQYF.

Only a few counts were recorded for this clonotype. The chain couples TRBV20-1 to TRBJ2-7; D possibly corresponds to TRBD2 (6 bases). Trimming stripped 3 bases from V and 3 bases from J, with 15 bases between. The CDR3 spans 14 residues. Germline V gene lookup returns CDR1 DFQATT and CDR2 SNEGSKA (reference sequence). In DNA, the CDR3 is TGCAGTGCTAGTCGGGGGAGTGTTTTCTACGAGCAGTACTTC. It encodes CSASRGSVFYEQYF.